This TCR beta chain was captured in a study of blood T cell repertoires in COVID-19. About the study: From the United States, Italy and Spain came samples of acute and convalescent COVID-19.

This table comes from immunoSEQ multiplex PCR, and its TCRdb copy is limited to in-frame clones, with some not included. This table has around 200,000 clones, approximately 87% appearing once. Germline V gene lookup returns CDR1 SGHTA and CDR2 FQGNSA. The CDR3 spans 15 residues. V lost 4 bases to trimming and J lost 3 bases; unmatched junction nucleotides: 8. The sequenced material came from peripheral blood. The sequence was collected from a woman aged 60-75 years with COVID-19, enrolled during active disease. V and J are TRBV7-2 and TRBJ2-7; 8 nucleotides align to TRBD1. The DNA for the CDR3 is TGTGCCAGCAGCTCATCCGGGACAGGAAACTACGAGCAGTACTTC. The encoded protein is CASSSSGTGNYEQYF.